Sequencing of this T cell receptor beta chain was carried out in a study of identical twins. Germline CDR1 reads SQVTM; CDR2 reads ANQGSEA. This CDR3 comprises 15 residues. Trimming removed 0 bases at V and 3 bases at J, with 13 bases between. Regarding this clonotype: Antigen specificity is unknown.

TCRdb called the 5' RACE reads again in MiXCR, with one record for every CDR3 protein. The sample yields about 890,000 distinct CDR3 sequences, 9% to 15% seen once. Study findings and constraints: For cord blood, abundant beta clonotypes had fewer insertions, unlike memory repertoires, which showed none. There was an excess of low generation probability in the out-of-frame alpha sequences that twins shared. The same donors were not followed; conclusions instead depended on cross-sectional statistical analysis.

These data also featured in a second study, about yellow fever vaccine responses in identical twins.

The gene calls are TRBV29-1 and TRBJ2-3; D not certain. The sequence derives from a woman under 30 in good health. What was sequenced was PBMCs. The CDR3 sequence is CSVEDKGMGTDTQYF. CDR3 DNA sequence: TGCAGCGTTGAAGATAAGGGAATGGGGACAGATACGCAGTATTTT.